The T cell receptor beta chain described here comes from a study of immune heterogeneity within non-small cell lung tumors. Study-level findings and limits: Individual patients largely had distinct high-frequency T-cell receptor beta clonotypes from one another.

This clonotype was detected many times. The antigen remains undetermined. Multiplex PCR amplified TCR beta CDR3 with 32 V and 13 J primers. One entry per CDR3 protein results from TCRdb running MiXCR on the multiplex PCR reads. Altogether about 10,000 distinct CDR3 sequences are present, 15% to 20% being singletons, with the ten largest covering 3.7%. Bulk tumor genomic DNA constituted the template, at 450 to 700 ng per sample. From each primary tumor, several far-apart biopsies were obtained during surgery. The study cohort was described as untreated, and its members had newly diagnosed non-small cell lung cancer. They went on to have curative surgery. Samples were obtained from newly diagnosed non-small cell lung cancer patients who were having surgery with curative intent. This CDR3 comprises 12 residues. The V gene lost 2 bases and the J gene lost 7 bases, with 6 bases spanning the gap. Germline V gene sequence: CDR1 MNHEY, CDR2 SVGEGT.

Sequencing was done on a sample of lung tumor tissue. The chain has TRBV6-2 or TRBV6-3 and TRBJ1-5; D uncertain. This TCR was sampled from a man aged 40-49 years with non-small cell lung cancer. The CDR3 region has the DNA TGTGCCAGCAGTTACATCGGCCAGCCCCAGCATTTT. Translation: CASSYIGQPQHF.